Following are 10 T cell receptor beta chains from one sample sequenced in a study of blood T cell repertoires in COVID-19. Clones were sequenced by immunoSEQ multiplex PCR, and TCRdb holds only the in-frame ones, with some missing. This table has fewer than 55,000 clones, approximately 81% appearing once. Sequenced material: peripheral blood. These receptors all come from a woman older than 75 with COVID-19, enrolled during active disease.

The chain combines TRBV7-9 with TRBJ1-2; 7 bases are shared with TRBD1. CDR1 and CDR2 from the germline V gene are SEHNR and FQNEAQ (reference sequence). This CDR3 has 15 residues. V was clipped by 5 bases and J by 4 bases; unmatched bases: 10. The CDR3, as DNA: TGTGCCAGCAGCGAAAGGGGGCAGGACGTCTATGGCTACACCTTC. It translates to CASSERGQDVYGYTF.

J is TRBJ2-2 and V is TRBV6-2 or TRBV6-3; D not resolved. CDR1 and CDR2 from the germline V gene are MNHEY and SVGEGT. The V gene lost 0 bases and the J gene lost 5 bases, with 10 bases spanning the gap. The CDR3 sequence is 15 residues long. CDR3 DNA sequence: TGTGCCAGCAGTTACTCGGTCCCACGGACCGGGGAGCTGTTTTTT. It encodes CASSYSVPRTGELFF.

V is TRBV5-6 and J is TRBJ2-7, with 12 bases aligning to TRBD2. The germline CDR1 and CDR2 sequences are SGHDT and YYEEEE. This CDR3 is built from 15 residues. Germline trimming cut 0 bases from V and 11 bases from J; bases unmatched to any gene: 9. The CDR3 reads CASSLGLAGAQLKYF. DNA for the CDR3: TGTGCCAGCAGCTTGGGACTAGCGGGGGCCCAGCTGAAGTACTTC.

The rearrangement uses TRBV30 and TRBJ2-3; D ambiguous. Germline loops: CDR1 GTSNPN, CDR2 SVGIG (reference sequence). The CDR3 has 16 residues. V was cut by 2 bases and J by 0 bases, with 15 bases left in between. The CDR3 nucleotides are TGTGCCTGGAGTCCCTCCACTGGGCGTAGCACAGATACGCAGTATTTT. Translating it yields CAWSPSTGRSTDTQYF.

The CDR3 loop reads CASSSSPDRNEQFF. CDR3 DNA: TGTGCCAGCAGCTCATCTCCGGACAGAAATGAGCAGTTCTTC. The V and J genes are TRBV7-2 and TRBJ2-1; the D gene is possibly TRBD1 (6 bases). The CDR3 is made up of 14 amino acids. Germline V lookup: CDR1 SGHTA, CDR2 FQGNSA. V lost 4 bases to trimming and J lost 7 bases, with 14 bases between them. Full variable domain (outside the CDR3, taken from reference TRBV7-2 and TRBJ2-1): GAGVSQSPSNKVTEKGKDVELRCDPISGHTALYWYRQSLGQGLEFLIYFQGNSAPDKSGLPSDRFSAERTGGSVSTLTIQRTQQEDSAVYLCASSSSPDRNEQFFGPGTRLTVL.

This clone has just a few counts. V and J are TRBV6-2 or TRBV6-3 and TRBJ1-5; TRBD1 matches at 7 bases. The V gene end was trimmed by 5 bases and the J gene end by 6 bases; junction bases not matched to a gene: 16. This CDR3 region has 17 residues. CDR1 is MNHEY, CDR2 SVGEGT, per germline. DNA of the CDR3: TGTGCCAGCAGTAGGGTACAGGGGATAAAGATAGTTCAGCCCCAGCATTTT. Translated, it gives CASSRVQGIKIVQPQHF.

The chain recombines TRBV3-1 (or the pseudogene TRBV3-2) with TRBJ2-1, with 11 bases lining up with TRBD2. The CDR3 loop spans 16 amino acids. CDR1 and CDR2 from the germline V gene are LGHDT and YNNKEL (reference sequence). V lost 1 base, J lost 5 bases, and 4 bases stayed unmatched. The CDR3 loop is CASSQVAGGPNNEQFF. CDR3 in DNA: TGTGCCAGCAGCCAAGTAGCGGGAGGGCCAAACAATGAGCAGTTCTTC.

The chain is built from TRBV29-1 and TRBJ2-3; 7 bases fit TRBD2. The CDR3 sequence is 16 residues long. The V gene's germline CDR1 is SQVTM and CDR2 ANQGSEA. The V and J ends lost 7 bases and 2 bases, in that order; junction bases with no gene match: 15. The chain's CDR3 is CSADTKAGRTTDTQYF. The CDR3 coding sequence is TGCAGCGCTGATACGAAAGCGGGAAGAACCACAGATACGCAGTATTTT.

The chain employs TRBV5-1 and TRBJ2-1, with TRBD2 identical over 8 bases. With 1 base clipped from V and 3 bases from J, the junction kept 3 bases outside the gene matches. This CDR3 has 15 amino acids. Germline CDR1 and CDR2: SGHRS and YFSETQ. The CDR3 DNA sequence: TGCGCCAGCAGCTTGTCGGGACTAGACTACAATGAGCAGTTCTTC. Its protein product is CASSLSGLDYNEQFF.

The chain uses TRBV9 and TRBJ1-6; 9 nucleotides line up with TRBD1. Unmatched junction bases numbered 5, after V lost 7 bases and J lost 6 bases. Germline lookup yields CDR1 SGDLS and CDR2 YYNGEE. This CDR3 is built from 14 residues. The CDR3 DNA is TGTGCCAGCGCTCGGACAGGGGTTAATTCACCCCTCCACTTT. It translates to CASARTGVNSPLHF.